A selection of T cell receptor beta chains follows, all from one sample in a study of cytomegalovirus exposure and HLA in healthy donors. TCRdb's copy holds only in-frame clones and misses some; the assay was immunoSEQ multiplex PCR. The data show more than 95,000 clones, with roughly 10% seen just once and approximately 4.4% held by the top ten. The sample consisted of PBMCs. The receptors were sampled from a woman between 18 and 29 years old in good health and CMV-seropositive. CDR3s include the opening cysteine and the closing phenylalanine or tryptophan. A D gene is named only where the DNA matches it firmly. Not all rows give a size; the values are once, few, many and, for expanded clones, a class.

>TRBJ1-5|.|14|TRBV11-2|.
CASSPKGVFQPQHF
TGTGCCAGCAGCCCGAAAGGGGTTTTCCAGCCCCAGCATTTT
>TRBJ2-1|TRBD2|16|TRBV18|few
CASSHRTSGINNEQFF
TGTGCCAGCTCCCATCGGACTAGCGGGATTAACAATGAGCAGTTCTTC
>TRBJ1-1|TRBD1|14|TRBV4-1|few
CASSRLTGNAEAFF
TGCGCCAGCAGCCGATTGACAGGGAACGCTGAAGCTTTCTTT
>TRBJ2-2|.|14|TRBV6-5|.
CASSFGQSGGELFF
TGTGCCAGCAGCTTTGGACAGTCGGGCGGGGAGCTGTTTTTT
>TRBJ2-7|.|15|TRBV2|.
CASSTKGVGSYEQYF
TGTGCCAGCAGTACCAAGGGTGTCGGGAGCTACGAGCAGTACTTC
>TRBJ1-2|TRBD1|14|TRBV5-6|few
CASSLGTVRYGYTF
TGTGCCAGCAGCTTAGGGACAGTTCGGTATGGCTACACCTTC
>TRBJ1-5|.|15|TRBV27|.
CASSFRSERNQPQHF
TGTGCCAGCAGTTTTCGGTCAGAGAGGAACCAGCCCCAGCATTTT
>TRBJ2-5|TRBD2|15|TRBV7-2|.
CASSFTPGGGETQYF
TGTGCCAGCAGCTTCACACCGGGAGGGGGGGAGACCCAGTACTTC
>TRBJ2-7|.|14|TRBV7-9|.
CASSRRDILYEQYF
TGTGCCAGCAGCCGCAGGGATATTCTCTACGAGCAGTACTTC
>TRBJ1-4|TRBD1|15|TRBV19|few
CASSTAGTANEKLFF
TGTGCCAGTAGTACCGCCGGGACAGCAAATGAAAAACTGTTTTTT
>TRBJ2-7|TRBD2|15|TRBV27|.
CASSNRGVGGDEQYF
TGTGCCAGCAGTAACCGGGGGGTCGGAGGTGACGAGCAGTACTTC
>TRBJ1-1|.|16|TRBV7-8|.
CASSPRTVGMNTEAFF
TGTGCCAGCAGCCCCCGGACAGTGGGCATGAACACTGAAGCTTTCTTT
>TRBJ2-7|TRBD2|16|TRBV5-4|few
CASSSFGASGSIEQYF
TGTGCCAGCAGCTCTTTCGGTGCTAGCGGGAGTATTGAGCAGTACTTC
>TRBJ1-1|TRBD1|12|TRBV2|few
CAGGQGAAEAFF
TGTGCCGGGGGGCAGGGGGCCGCTGAAGCTTTCTTT
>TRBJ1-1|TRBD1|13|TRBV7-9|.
CASSPSGGLEAFF
TGTGCCAGCAGCCCCTCAGGGGGTCTTGAAGCTTTCTTT
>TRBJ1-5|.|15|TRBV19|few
CASSIVGGANQPQHF
TGTGCCAGTAGTATAGTGGGGGGGGCGAATCAGCCCCAGCATTTT
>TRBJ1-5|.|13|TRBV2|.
CASSGGRDQPQHF
TGTGCCAGCAGTGGGGGGCGCGATCAGCCCCAGCATTTT
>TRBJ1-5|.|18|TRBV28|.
CASSNRPATLYSNQPQHF
TGTGCCAGCAGCAATCGACCGGCGACACTCTATAGCAATCAGCCCCAGCATTTT
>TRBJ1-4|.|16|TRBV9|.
CASSVDPSYTNEKLFF
TGTGCCAGCAGCGTAGATCCAAGCTACACTAATGAAAAACTGTTTTTT
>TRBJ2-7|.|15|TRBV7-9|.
CASTPGLFPPYEQYF
TGTGCCAGCACCCCGGGACTCTTCCCTCCCTACGAGCAGTACTTC
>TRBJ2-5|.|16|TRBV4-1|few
CASSQGYQVMQETQYF
TGCGCCAGCAGCCAAGGCTACCAAGTGATGCAAGAGACCCAGTACTTC
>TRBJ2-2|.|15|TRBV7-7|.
CASSPVGQGTGELFF
TGTGCTAGCAGCCCCGTGGGCCAGGGCACCGGGGAGCTGTTTTTT
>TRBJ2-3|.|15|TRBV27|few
CASSFSNSYTDTQYF
TGTGCCAGCAGTTTTTCTAACTCCTACACAGATACGCAGTATTTT
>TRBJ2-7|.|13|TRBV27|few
CASSLSGQGEQYF
TGTGCCAGCAGTTTATCAGGACAAGGCGAGCAGTACTTC
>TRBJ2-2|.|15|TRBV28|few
CASSSSGANTGELFF
TGTGCCAGCAGTTCCTCAGGGGCAAACACCGGGGAGCTGTTTTTT
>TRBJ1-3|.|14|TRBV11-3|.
CASSFLGSGNTIYF
TGTGCCAGCAGCTTCCTAGGCTCTGGAAACACCATATATTTT